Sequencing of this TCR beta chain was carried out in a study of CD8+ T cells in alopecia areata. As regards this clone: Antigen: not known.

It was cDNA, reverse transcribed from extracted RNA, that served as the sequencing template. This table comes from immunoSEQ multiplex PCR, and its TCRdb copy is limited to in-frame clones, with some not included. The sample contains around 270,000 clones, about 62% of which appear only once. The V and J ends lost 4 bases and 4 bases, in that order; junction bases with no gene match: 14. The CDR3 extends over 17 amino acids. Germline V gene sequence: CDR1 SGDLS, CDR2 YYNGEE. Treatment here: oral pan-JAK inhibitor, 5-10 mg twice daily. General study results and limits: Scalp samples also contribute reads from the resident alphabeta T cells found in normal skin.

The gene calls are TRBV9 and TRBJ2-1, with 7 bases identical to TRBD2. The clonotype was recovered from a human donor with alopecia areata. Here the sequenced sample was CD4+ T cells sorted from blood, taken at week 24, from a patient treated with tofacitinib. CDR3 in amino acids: CASSKDPSGVRYNEQFF. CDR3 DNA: TGTGCCAGCAGCAAAGACCCTAGCGGAGTCCGATACAATGAGCAGTTCTTC.